These 13 T cell receptor beta chains originate from one sample sequenced in a study of CD8+ T cells in alopecia areata. Specified treatment: oral pan-JAK inhibitor, 5-10 mg twice daily. Sequencing templates came from extracted RNA that was reverse transcribed into cDNA. The protocol was immunoSEQ multiplex PCR, while the TCRdb copy is restricted to in-frame clones and leaves out a portion. The profile shows approximately 180,000 clones, about three fifths of them singletons. The specimen was CD4+ T cells sorted from blood, collected at week 24, from a patient treated with tofacitinib. These receptors originate from a human donor with alopecia areata.

A few counts support this clone. This rearrangement joins TRBV29-1 to TRBJ2-2, with TRBD1 as a possible D gene (6 bases). V was shortened by 3 bases and J by 2 bases, with 16 bases between the two germline ends. The germline V gene encodes CDR1 SQVTM and CDR2 ANQGSEA. The CDR3 runs to 16 residues. The CDR3 loop is CSVERPDRPNTGELFF. CDR3 coding DNA: TGCAGCGTTGAGAGGCCGGACAGACCAAACACCGGGGAGCTGTTTTTT.

Regarding this clone: The sample has other DNA sequences that encode this CDR3 too. The chain recombines TRBV30 with TRBJ2-1; maybe TRBD2 (6 bases). The length of the CDR3 is 15 residues. V dropped 0 bases and J dropped 0 bases, with 9 bases sitting between them. In germline, CDR1 is GTSNPN, CDR2 SVGIG (reference sequence). The CDR3 here is CAWSVGGSSYNEQFF. CDR3 nucleotide sequence: TGTGCCTGGAGTGTGGGGGGAAGCTCCTACAATGAGCAGTTCTTC.

In this sample, this clone turned up a few times. This chain uses TRBV5-6 with TRBJ2-7; the D gene is possibly TRBD1 (5 bases). With 4 bases removed from V and 2 bases from J, the gap between germline ends came to 16 bases. The CDR3 has 15 amino acids. Germline V gene sequence: CDR1 SGHDT, CDR2 YYEEEE. CDR3 loop: CASSTPWPGPYEQYF. The CDR3 DNA reads TGTGCCAGCAGCACCCCGTGGCCAGGGCCCTACGAGCAGTACTTC.

The chain employs TRBV1 and TRBJ2-5; TRBD2, the D gene given by the table, was not confirmed from the DNA. TRBV1 is given as a pseudogene. The CDR3 runs to 14 residues. CDR3 residues: CTSSQDVFGETQYF. The DNA of the CDR3 is TGCACCAGCAGCCAAGACGTCTTCGGGGAGACCCAGTACTTC.

V is TRBV6-5 and J is TRBJ1-2, with TRBD1 identical over 7 bases. CDR1 is MNHEY, CDR2 SVGAGI, per germline. Trimming took 0 bases from V and 5 from J; bases not matched to a gene: 9. The CDR3 length is 16 residues. In DNA, the CDR3 is TGTGCCAGCAGTTACTCGGGACAGCCGGGGGGTTATGGCTACACCTTC. It specifies CASSYSGQPGGYGYTF.

The chain uses TRBV19 and TRBJ1-2; no definite D call. V was clipped by 2 bases and J by 3 bases, with 10 bases between them. Germline-derived CDR1 and CDR2 are LNHDA and SQIVND (reference sequence). The CDR3 length is 14 residues. The CDR3 nucleotides are TGTGCCAGTAGTATACAGCTTGGGGACTATGGCTACACCTTC. This encodes CASSIQLGDYGYTF.

The V and J genes are TRBV7-3 and TRBJ2-5, with D perhaps matching TRBD1 (5 bases). CDR1 and CDR2 (germline): SGHTA, FQGTGA. V was trimmed by 5 bases and J by 5 bases, leaving 12 bases between them. The CDR3 covers 13 residues. CDR3 in DNA: TGTGCCAGCAGCCCCCAGGGTAGCGAGACCCAGTACTTC. It encodes CASSPQGSETQYF.

The rearrangement uses TRBV27 and TRBJ2-7; TRBD1 matches at 7 bases. The V gene end was trimmed by 8 bases and the J gene end by 3 bases; junction bases not matched to a gene: 7. The CDR3 is 13 residues long. Germline V gene lookup returns CDR1 MNHEY and CDR2 SMNVEV (reference sequence). The CDR3 DNA is TGTGCCAGCTCATCCACAGGGGTCTACGAGCAGTACTTC. It specifies CASSSTGVYEQYF.

In its sample, this clone was seen once. The same CDR3 can be traced to other DNA sequences in this sample. The chain carries TRBV29-1 and TRBJ2-3, with 8 bases fitting TRBD2. Trimming took 6 bases from V and 5 from J; bases not matched to a gene: 1. Germline lookup yields CDR1 SQVTM and CDR2 ANQGSEA. CDR3 length: 11 residues. CDR3 amino acids: CSVRGGDTQYF. The CDR3 DNA reads TGCAGCGTCCGGGGGGGAGATACGCAGTATTTT.

This chain joins TRBV7-9 and TRBJ1-1, with 7 positions matching TRBD1. Per germline, CDR1 SEHNR and CDR2 FQNEAQ (reference sequence). The CDR3 length is 15 residues. The V and J ends lost 5 bases and 5 bases, in that order; junction bases with no gene match: 11. CDR3 nucleotide sequence: TGTGCCAGCAGCCGCCCGGAGGGGGCCTGGACTGAAGCTTTCTTT. This codes for CASSRPEGAWTEAFF.

V is TRBV29-1 and J is TRBJ2-5, with 8 nucleotides matching TRBD1. The germline V gene encodes CDR1 SQVTM and CDR2 ANQGSEA. This CDR3 has 12 residues. The V and J ends lost 7 bases and 5 bases, in that order; junction bases with no gene match: 6. The CDR3 is CSGDRGSETQYF. The CDR3, as DNA: TGCAGCGGCGACAGGGGATCTGAGACCCAGTACTTC.

This chain connects TRBV5-1 to TRBJ2-4; TRBD2 matches 7 bases. V shed 4 bases, J shed 0 bases, and the junction held 10 bases outside the gene matches. From germline, CDR1 is SGHRS and CDR2 YFSETQ. The CDR3 loop spans 17 amino acids. Here the CDR3 reads CASSPTAGDSAKNIQYF. CDR3 in DNA: TGCGCCAGCAGCCCCACCGCGGGGGACTCAGCCAAAAACATTCAGTACTTC.

This chain joins TRBV29-1 and TRBJ1-4; unclear D gene. The CDR3 extends over 13 amino acids. In germline, CDR1 is SQVTM, CDR2 ANQGSEA. The germline V and J ends were trimmed by 3 bases and 3 bases, with 8 bases remaining between them. CDR3 region: CSVEVSANEKLFF. The DNA of the CDR3 is TGCAGCGTTGAGGTTTCGGCTAATGAAAAACTGTTTTTT.